A single T cell receptor (beta chain) is shown here with its context. TCRdb's table, derived via immunoSEQ multiplex PCR, lists solely in-frame clones and lacks some. The top ten clones hold roughly 8.1% of a sample with about 200,000 clones, 89% of them seen once. V lost 1 base and J lost 5, with 9 bases in between. Per germline, CDR1 SNHLY and CDR2 FYNNEI. This CDR3 has 15 amino acids. The sample is drawn from a study of blood T cell repertoires in COVID-19. Specimen: PBMCs or T cells enriched from blood (not recorded which). The TCR was taken from a woman under 30 who had recovered from COVID-19. The chain couples TRBV2 to TRBJ1-6; no clear D. The CDR3 loop reads CASSEGEIDNSPLHF. CDR3 sequence (DNA): TGTGCCAGCAGTGAAGGGGAGATCGATAATTCACCCCTCCACTTT.